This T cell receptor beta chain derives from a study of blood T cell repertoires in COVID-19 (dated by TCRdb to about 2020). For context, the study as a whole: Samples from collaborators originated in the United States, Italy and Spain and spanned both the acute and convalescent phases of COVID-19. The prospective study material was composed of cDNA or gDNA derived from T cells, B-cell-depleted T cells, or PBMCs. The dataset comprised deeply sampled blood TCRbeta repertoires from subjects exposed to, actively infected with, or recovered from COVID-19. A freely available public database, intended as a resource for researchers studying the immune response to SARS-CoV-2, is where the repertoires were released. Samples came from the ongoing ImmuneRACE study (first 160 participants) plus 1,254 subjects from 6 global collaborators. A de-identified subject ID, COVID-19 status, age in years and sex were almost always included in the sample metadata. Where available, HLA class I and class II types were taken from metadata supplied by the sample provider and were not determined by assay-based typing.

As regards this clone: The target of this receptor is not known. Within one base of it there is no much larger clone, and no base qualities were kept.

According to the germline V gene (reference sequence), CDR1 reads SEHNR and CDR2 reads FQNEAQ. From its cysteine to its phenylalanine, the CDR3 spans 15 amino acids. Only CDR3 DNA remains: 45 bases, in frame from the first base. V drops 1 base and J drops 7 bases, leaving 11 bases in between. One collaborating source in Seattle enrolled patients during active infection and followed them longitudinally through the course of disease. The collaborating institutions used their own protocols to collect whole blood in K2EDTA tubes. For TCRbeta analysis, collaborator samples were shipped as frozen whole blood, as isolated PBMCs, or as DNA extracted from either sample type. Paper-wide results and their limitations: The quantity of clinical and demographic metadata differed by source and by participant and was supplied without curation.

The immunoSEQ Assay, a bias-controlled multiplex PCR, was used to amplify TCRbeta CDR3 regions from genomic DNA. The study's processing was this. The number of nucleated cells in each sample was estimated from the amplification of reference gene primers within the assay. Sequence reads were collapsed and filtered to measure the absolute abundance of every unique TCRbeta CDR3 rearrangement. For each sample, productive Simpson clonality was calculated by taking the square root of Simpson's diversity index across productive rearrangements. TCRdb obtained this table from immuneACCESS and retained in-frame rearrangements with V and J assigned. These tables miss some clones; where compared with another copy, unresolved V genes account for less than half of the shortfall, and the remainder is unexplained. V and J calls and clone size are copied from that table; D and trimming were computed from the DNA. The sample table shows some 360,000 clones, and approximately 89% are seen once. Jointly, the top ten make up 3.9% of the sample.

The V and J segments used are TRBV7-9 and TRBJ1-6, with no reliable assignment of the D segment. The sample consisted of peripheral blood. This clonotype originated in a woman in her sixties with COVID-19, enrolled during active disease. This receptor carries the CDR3 CASSLEEGRNSPLHF. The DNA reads TGTGCCAGCAGCTTAGAGGAGGGTCGGAATTCACCCCTCCACTTT.